A single sample gave rise to the 29 T cell receptor beta chains below, sequenced in a study of shared clonotypes between healthy human individuals. Here immunoSEQ multiplex PCR was the method, and the copy in TCRdb shows in-frame clones only, minus some. The top ten clones hold approximately 1.1% of a sample with over 1.4 million clones, roughly 96% of them seen once. Sample: naive CD4+ T cells sorted from blood. Specified subset: CD45RA+ positively selected. The source of these receptors is a man aged 25 to 40 in good health.

V usage is TRBV9 and J usage is TRBJ1-2; no definite D call. The length of the CDR3 is 15 residues. The V end was cut by 0 bases, the J end by 8 bases, with 17 bases between. Looked up from germline, CDR1 is SGDLS and CDR2 is YYNGEE. The CDR3 nucleotides are TGTGCCAGCAGCGTAGAAGTTGGGCGGACGAGGGGCTACACCTTC. It codes for CASSVEVGRTRGYTF.

The rearrangement links TRBV2 to TRBJ2-2, with 8 bases aligning to TRBD1. CDR1 and CDR2 from the germline V gene are SNHLY and FYNNEI. The CDR3 runs to 14 residues. The J segment lost 6 bases and the V segment lost 8 bases, leaving 8 bases of the junction unmatched. In DNA, the CDR3 is TGTGCCAGCTCTGGACAGGGACAAGCCGGGGAGCTGTTTTTT. Its translation is CASSGQGQAGELFF.

The chain recombines TRBV4-1 with TRBJ2-2; D is ambiguous. Germline V gene data show CDR1 as MGHRA and CDR2 as YSYEKL. This CDR3 region has 16 residues. Trimming shortened V by 5 bases and J by 5 bases, and 18 bases separated the two germline ends. The CDR3 is CASSGIDLGFTGELFF. The CDR3 DNA follows: TGCGCCAGCAGCGGTATTGACCTCGGGTTTACCGGGGAGCTGTTTTTT.

The chain employs TRBV5-6 and TRBJ2-5; 10 nucleotides match TRBD1. J lost 7 bases, V lost 4 bases, and 10 bases had no gene match. CDR3 length equals 15 residues. Germline CDR1 reads SGHDT; CDR2 reads YYEEEE. CDR3 sequence (DNA): TGTGCCAGCAGCCGGGACAGGGGAGACCGAGGGACCCAGTACTTC. It codes for CASSRDRGDRGTQYF.

The J gene is TRBJ2-1, the V gene TRBV2; TRBD1 matches 7 bases. This CDR3 has 15 residues. CDR1 SNHLY and CDR2 FYNNEI come from the germline V gene. V trimming: 2 bases; J trimming: 5 bases; junction bases outside the gene matches: 6. Here the CDR3 reads CASSELGTDDNEQFF. The CDR3 region has the DNA TGTGCCAGCAGTGAATTGGGGACAGACGACAATGAGCAGTTCTTC.

The chain links TRBV7-9 to TRBJ2-6; D is possibly TRBD1 (6 bases). The CDR3 consists of 18 residues. V was trimmed by 4 bases and J by 4 bases, leaving 20 bases between them. Germline CDR1 is SEHNR and CDR2 is FQNEAQ (reference sequence). The CDR3 here is CASSSELQQGTGANVLTF. CDR3 sequence (DNA): TGTGCCAGCAGCTCGGAACTACAACAGGGTACCGGGGCCAACGTCCTGACTTTC.

The rearrangement links TRBV29-1 to TRBJ2-5; D might be TRBD1 or TRBD2, each matching 5 bases. Trimming shortened V by 1 base and J by 4 bases, and 28 bases separated the two germline ends. CDR3 length: 19 amino acids. Germline CDR1 and CDR2: SQVTM and ANQGSEA. As DNA, the CDR3 is TGCAGCGTTGAAGCTGATTTACGGGGCCTTCTCGAAACTTCAGAGACCCAGTACTTC. Its protein product is CSVEADLRGLLETSETQYF. The full variable domain, its missing parts supplied by reference TRBV29-1 and TRBJ2-5, is SAVISQKPSRDICQRGTSLTIQCQVDSQVTMMFWYRQQPGQSLTLIATANQGSEATYESGFVIDKFPISRPNLTFSTLTVSNMSPEDSSIYLCSVEADLRGLLETSETQYFGPGTRLLVL.

The chain couples TRBV7-8 to TRBJ2-1, with D maybe TRBD2 (5 bases). The germline V and J ends were trimmed by 3 bases and 3 bases, with 9 bases remaining between them. The CDR3 is made up of 14 amino acids. Germline V gene data show CDR1 as SGHVS and CDR2 as FQNEAQ. CDR3: CASSLGGGYNEQFF. Written as DNA, the CDR3 is TGTGCCAGCAGCTTGGGCGGAGGCTACAATGAGCAGTTCTTC.

The rearrangement uses TRBV7-8 and TRBJ2-7, with 11 positions matching TRBD1. CDR3 length: 14 amino acids. The ends lost 5 bases at V and 2 bases at J; junction bases unmatched: 2. Germline CDR1 and CDR2: SGHVS and FQNEAQ. The chain's CDR3 is CASSRTGGTYEQYF. Here the CDR3 DNA reads TGTGCCAGCAGCCGGACAGGGGGCACCTACGAGCAGTACTTC.

The chain joins TRBV19 to TRBJ1-4; D might be TRBD1 (5 bases). CDR1 is LNHDA, CDR2 SQIVND, per germline (reference sequence). The CDR3 length is 13 residues. V was shortened by 4 bases and J by 2 bases, with 5 bases between the two germline ends. The CDR3 nucleotides read TGTGCCAGTAGTAGACAGACTAATGAAAAACTGTTTTTT. Amino acids: CASSRQTNEKLFF.

The rearrangement links TRBV29-1 to TRBJ2-3; 8 bases fit TRBD2. Germline V lookup: CDR1 SQVTM, CDR2 ANQGSEA. The CDR3 extends over 13 amino acids. J gave up 4 bases and V 5 bases, and 5 bases lay outside the gene matches. The CDR3 nucleotides are TGCAGCGTTCGGCGGGAGGCTCCAGATACGCAGTATTTT. This translates into CSVRREAPDTQYF.

The V gene is TRBV5-6, the J gene TRBJ2-6, with 8 bases matching TRBD2. V was clipped by 4 bases and J by 0 bases; unmatched bases: 9. Germline-derived CDR1 and CDR2 are SGHDT and YYEEEE. The CDR3 has 18 residues. For the CDR3, the DNA is TGTGCCAGCAGCCTACTGGGCGGGGGGAACTCTGGGGCCAACGTCCTGACTTTC. This sequence encodes CASSLLGGGNSGANVLTF.

This clone has a count of ten or more. V usage is TRBV27 and J usage is TRBJ1-5, with D hard to call. Trimming took 1 base from V and 7 from J, leaving 14 bases between them. The CDR3 has 15 amino acids. CDR1 and CDR2 (germline): MNHEY, SMNVEV (reference sequence). The CDR3 bases are TGTGCCAGCAGTTTATTATTCGGGTCTCGACAGCCCCAGCATTTT. This codes for CASSLLFGSRQPQHF.

V is TRBV29-1 and J is TRBJ2-7; the match to TRBD1 covers 7 bases. V shed 4 bases and J 1 base; nucleotides not matched to a gene: 4. Germline V gives CDR1 SQVTM, CDR2 ANQGSEA. The CDR3 spans 13 residues. CDR3 sequence: CSVVWDSSYEQYF. CDR3 bases: TGCAGCGTTGTTTGGGACAGTTCCTACGAGCAGTACTTC.

V usage is TRBV27 and J usage is TRBJ2-1; 8 bases agree with TRBD1. Germline lookup yields CDR1 MNHEY and CDR2 SMNVEV (reference sequence). V lost 4 bases and J lost 2; bases outside the gene matches: 4. The CDR3 covers 15 residues. DNA of the CDR3: TGTGCCAGCAGTTCACCGACAGGGGCCTACAATGAGCAGTTCTTC. Translated: CASSSPTGAYNEQFF.

The chain recombines TRBV6-5 with TRBJ2-6; 8 nucleotides agree with TRBD1. This CDR3 has 16 residues. V dropped 0 bases and J dropped 2; count of bases not matched to a gene: 0. The germline V gene encodes CDR1 MNHEY and CDR2 SVGAGI. The DNA for the CDR3 is TGTGCCAGCAGTTACTCGACAGGGGCTGGGGCCAACGTCCTGACTTTC. Translating it yields CASSYSTGAGANVLTF.

This sequence joins TRBV5-6 and TRBJ1-3; D is uncertain. CDR1 is SGHDT and CDR2 is YYEEEE in the germline V gene. The CDR3 extends over 13 amino acids. Trimming took off 1 base at V and 2 bases at J, with 4 bases between the two ends. CDR3 sequence reads: CASSLSAGNTIYF. The CDR3, as DNA: TGTGCCAGCAGCTTGTCGGCTGGAAACACCATATATTTT. Drawing the rest from reference TRBV5-6 and TRBJ1-3, the complete variable domain is DAGVTQSPTHLIKTRGQQVTLRCSPKSGHDTVSWYQQALGQGPQFIFQYYEEEERQRGNFPDRFSGHQFPNYSSELNVNALLLGDSALYLCASSLSAGNTIYFGEGSWLTVV.

The rearrangement links TRBV27 to TRBJ2-3; 8 nucleotides agree with TRBD2. V was pared by 3 bases and J by 6 bases, with 5 bases of the junction left unmatched. The CDR3 has 14 residues. Germline V gives CDR1 MNHEY, CDR2 SMNVEV (reference sequence). CDR3 DNA: TGTGCCAGCAGTTTCCCGGGAGGGAGGGATACGCAGTATTTT. It translates to CASSFPGGRDTQYF.

This clone was recorded only once. The chain carries TRBV18 and TRBJ2-1, with a tentative D call TRBD2 (6 bases). Germline V gene data show CDR1 as KGHSH and CDR2 as LQKENI. V was trimmed by 8 bases and J by 8 bases, leaving 22 bases between them. This CDR3 comprises 15 residues. The CDR3 sequence: CASTSGTSSRDEQFF. In nucleotides, the CDR3 is TGTGCCAGCACCTCCGGGACTTCCTCCAGAGATGAGCAGTTCTTC.

The rearrangement links TRBV7-2 to TRBJ2-7; a weak D match, TRBD1 (5 bases). Germline V gene lookup returns CDR1 SGHTA and CDR2 FQGNSA. This CDR3 comprises 13 residues. The V end lost 5 bases, the J end lost 2 bases, and 10 bases lay between the germline ends. The CDR3 loop reads CASSVDSTYEQYF. DNA for the CDR3: TGTGCCAGCAGCGTCGACAGTACCTACGAGCAGTACTTC.

Points on this clone: One end of the junction fails to match germline, which may point to a read error. The genes are TRBV7-7 and TRBJ2-2; 10 nucleotides agree with TRBD2. Germline V gene data show CDR1 as SSHAT and CDR2 as FNYEAQ (reference sequence). CDR3 length equals 18 residues. The CDR3 sequence: CASSLRAARAGGTGELFF. CDR3 nucleotides: TGTGCTAGCAGCTTACGGGCGGCTAGAGCGGGAGGGACCGGGGAGCTGTTTTTT.

The gene calls are TRBV15 and TRBJ2-7; 7 bases line up with TRBD1. With 4 bases clipped from V and 0 bases from J, the junction kept 6 bases outside the gene matches. In germline, CDR1 is LNHNV, CDR2 YYDKDF (reference sequence). The CDR3 has 15 residues. Written as DNA, the CDR3 is TGTGCCACCAGCAAAGGACAGGTCTCCTCCTACGAGCAGTACTTC. Encoded protein: CATSKGQVSSYEQYF. The complete variable domain, with remaining parts taken from reference TRBV15 and TRBJ2-7, reads DAMVIQNPRYQVTQFGKPVTLSCSQTLNHNVMYWYQQKSSQAPKLLFHYYDKDFNNEADTPDNFQSRRPNTSFCFLDIRSPGLGDTAMYLCATSKGQVSSYEQYFGPGTRLTVT.

The rearrangement uses TRBV11-2 and TRBJ2-1; 7 bases line up with TRBD2. Trimming took 5 bases from V and 3 from J; bases not matched to a gene: 7. The V gene's germline CDR1 is SGHAT and CDR2 FQNNGV. The CDR3 consists of 15 residues. The CDR3 bases are TGTGCCAGCAGCGGTATAGCGGGCCTCTACAATGAGCAGTTCTTC. Its protein product is CASSGIAGLYNEQFF.

This chain links TRBV11-2 with TRBJ2-1; TRBD2 aligns across 7 bases. Germline V lookup: CDR1 SGHAT, CDR2 FQNNGV. CDR3 length equals 14 residues. The V segment lost 7 bases and the J segment 2 bases; nucleotides outside the gene matches: 5. The CDR3 nucleotides read TGTGCCAGCAACCATGGGACTACCTACAATGAGCAGTTCTTC. It translates to CASNHGTTYNEQFF.

The rearrangement uses TRBV9 and TRBJ2-1, with D possibly being TRBD2 (5 bases). CDR3 length: 17 amino acids. Trimming shortened V by 0 bases and J by 6 bases, and 19 bases separated the two germline ends. CDR1 is SGDLS, CDR2 YYNGEE, per germline. CDR3 residues: CASSVASIGESSNEQFF. The CDR3 nucleotides are TGTGCCAGCAGCGTAGCTTCTATCGGGGAGTCTAGCAATGAGCAGTTCTTC.

The CDR3 DNA is TGTGCCAGCTCACCAGGCGGGAGGCGTAACGATGAGCAGTTCTTC. Its translation: CASSPGGRRNDEQFF. The chain joins TRBV18 to TRBJ2-1; the match to TRBD2 covers 8 bases. Germline V CDR1 and CDR2: KGHSH, LQKENI. V shed 2 bases, J shed 8 bases, and the junction held 8 bases outside the gene matches. The CDR3 covers 15 residues.

The chain uses TRBV6-1 and TRBJ1-1, with 8 bases matching TRBD1. CDR3 length: 15 residues. The V gene's germline CDR1 is MNHNS and CDR2 SASEGT. V shed 2 bases and J 7 bases; nucleotides not matched to a gene: 9. The CDR3, as DNA: TGTGCCAGCAGTGAACCCTGGACAGGGATCATTGAAGCTTTCTTT. This codes for CASSEPWTGIIEAFF.

Remarks on this clone: Other nucleotide sequences in the sample specify the same CDR3. The chain couples TRBV10-1 to TRBJ2-7, with TRBD2 as a possible D gene (5 bases). Trimming shortened V by 5 bases and J by 2 bases, and 7 bases separated the two germline ends. The length of the CDR3 is 12 residues. Germline V gives CDR1 WNHNN, CDR2 SYGVQD (reference sequence). The CDR3 DNA is TGCGCCAGCAGTACCGGGACCTACGAGCAGTACTTC. This codes for CASSTGTYEQYF.

Comments on this clone: Other DNA sequences in this sample translate to the same CDR3. The chain is built from TRBV5-4 and TRBJ2-7; TRBD2 aligns across 14 bases. After removal of 4 bases from V and 7 bases from J, the junction contained 7 bases not matched to a gene. CDR1 SGHNT and CDR2 YYREEE come from the germline V gene (reference sequence). The CDR3 runs to 15 residues. The chain's CDR3 is CASSPGLAGGGEQYF. The CDR3 DNA is TGTGCCAGCAGCCCCGGACTAGCGGGAGGAGGAGAGCAGTACTTC.